What follows are 5 T cell receptor beta chains derived from one specimen sequenced in a study of control samples from healthy donors and cancer patients. This table comes from immunoSEQ multiplex PCR, and its TCRdb copy is limited to in-frame clones, with some not included. The sample holds roughly 55,000 clones, roughly 90% seen once. The sequencing input was PBMCs. The receptor set was obtained from a man aged 35 to 55 with colorectal cancer.

In regard to this clone: The sample has other DNA sequences that encode this CDR3 too. This chain joins TRBV5-1 and TRBJ2-3; 10 positions agree with TRBD1. The junction had 1 base not matched to a gene; V was cut back by 3 bases and J by 3 bases. This CDR3 has 14 residues. CDR1 is SGHRS and CDR2 is YFSETQ in the germline V gene. For the CDR3, the DNA is TGCGCCAGCAGCTCGGGACAGGGGACAGATACGCAGTATTTT. Translation gives CASSSGQGTDTQYF.

V gene TRBV29-1 combines with J gene TRBJ2-5; no clear D gene. Trimming shortened V by 2 bases and J by 5 bases, and 9 bases separated the two germline ends. Germline assignment: CDR1 SQVTM and CDR2 ANQGSEA. CDR3 size: 12 residues. The CDR3 here is CSVETGLETQYF. As DNA, the CDR3 is TGCAGCGTTGAAACCGGGCTGGAGACCCAGTACTTC.

The chain couples TRBV6-5 to TRBJ2-1, with TRBD1 identical over 9 bases. Germline trimming cut 5 bases from V and 3 bases from J; bases unmatched to any gene: 5. The CDR3 extends over 15 amino acids. Germline V gives CDR1 MNHEY, CDR2 SVGAGI. CDR3 nucleotides: TGTGCCAGCAGTCTACAGGGGGCTGGCTACAATGAGCAGTTCTTC. It translates to CASSLQGAGYNEQFF.

J is TRBJ2-7 and V is TRBV27, with 7 bases fitting TRBD1. Germline CDR1 and CDR2: MNHEY and SMNVEV (reference sequence). Germline trimming cut 5 bases from V and 6 bases from J; bases unmatched to any gene: 13. The CDR3 contains 15 residues. The CDR3 DNA reads TGTGCCAGCAGTATTACTGACCCGACAGGGACCGAGCAGTACTTC. Translation gives CASSITDPTGTEQYF.

J is TRBJ2-7 and V is TRBV4-1, with 8 bases lining up with TRBD1. The CDR3 extends over 18 amino acids. V lost 0 bases, J lost 1 base, and 11 bases stayed unmatched. From germline, CDR1 is MGHRA and CDR2 YSYEKL. For the CDR3, the DNA is TGCGCCAGCAGCCAAGATTTACTAATGGGACAGGCGTCCTACGAGCAGTACTTC. Translating gives CASSQDLLMGQASYEQYF.